Included here is one T cell receptor (beta chain) sequence, with context. Its antigen is as yet unknown. Trimming left V 11 bases short and J 0 bases short, with 15 bases between. Germline CDR1 ENHRY, CDR2 SYGVKD. This CDR3 comprises 14 residues. These data are taken from a study of lymphopenia after photon versus proton radiotherapy. Findings and caveats of the study: Survival link was tested only in deceased patients; proton benefit remains a possibility. Under photons, naive T cells and diversity fell while effector/memory populations rose.

Some clones are missing from TCRdb's copy, which holds only in-frame ones; the method was immunoSEQ multiplex PCR. The sample includes under 80,000 clones, about 90% of them seen just once. The sequence was collected from a man aged 35-49 years with gastric cancer. This material consisted of peripheral blood, taken from a patient treated with photon-based radiotherapy. V gene TRBV10-3 combines with J gene TRBJ2-3, with D perhaps matching TRBD1 or TRBD2 (5 bases each). The CDR3 DNA sequence: TGTGCCCCGAAGGGGACGGCTAGCACAGATACGCAGTATTTT. It is translated as CAPKGTASTDTQYF.